This is a list of T cell receptor beta chains from one sample in a study of T cell changes during pregnancy in multiple sclerosis. Libraries were prepared by immunoSEQ multiplex PCR; TCRdb keeps only in-frame clonotypes and omits some of them. The sample lists approximately 92,000 clones, about 93% seen once, with almost 1% in the top ten. This material consisted of peripheral blood, taken after pregnancy. Source of these receptors: a female donor with multiple sclerosis, enrolled in a pregnancy study. CDR3s include the opening cysteine and the closing phenylalanine or tryptophan. The D gene is left open where the match is weak. Only part of the rows carry a size: once, few, many, or a class if the clone is expanded.

TRBV7-9	TRBJ1-1	-	-	TGTGCCAGCAGCTTAGGGGGGGGCAGGGCTGAAGCTTTCTTT	CASSLGGGRAEAFF
TRBV5-4	TRBJ1-4	-	TRBD1	TGTGCCAGCAGCTTCCCTCAGGGGGGAAATGAAAAACTGTTTTTT	CASSFPQGGNEKLFF
TRBV14	TRBJ1-1	-	TRBD1	TGTGCCAGCAGCCCGACACAGGGGTTGGGCACTGAAGCTTTCTTT	CASSPTQGLGTEAFF
TRBV28	TRBJ1-1	-	-	TGTGCCAGCAACCCCGTGGGGGGGCGGTACACTGAAGCTTTCTTT	CASNPVGGRYTEAFF
TRBV9	TRBJ2-4	-	-	TGTGCCAGCAGCGCAACCGGGACAACCAAAAACATTCAGTACTTC	CASSATGTTKNIQYF
TRBV11-2	TRBJ2-5	-	TRBD2	TGTGCCAGCAGCTCACTAGCGGGAGGGAGGGAGACCCAGTACTTC	CASSSLAGGRETQYF
TRBV10-1	TRBJ1-3	-	-	TGCGCCAGCAGTGAGTGCGACAGGCATTCTTACTCTGGAAACACCATATATTTT	CASSECDRHSYSGNTIYF
TRBV2	TRBJ2-7	once	TRBD1	TGTGCCAGCAGTGATAGGGCAGGGGGCGAATACGAGCAGTACTTC	CASSDRAGGEYEQYF
TRBV4-2	TRBJ1-5	-	TRBD1	TGTGCCAGCAGCCCGGGGACAGACCTATTGAGCAATCAGCCCCAGCATTTT	CASSPGTDLLSNQPQHF
TRBV19	TRBJ1-2	-	-	TGTGCCAGTAGTATTTCCGTGAGTCTGAGGGATGGCTACACCTTC	CASSISVSLRDGYTF
TRBV6-1	TRBJ1-1	once	-	TGTGCCAGCAGAAACAGCGAAGCTTTCTTT	CASRNSEAFF
TRBV7-7	TRBJ2-5	-	-	TGTGCCAGCAGCTTAGCGTCACAAGAGACCCAGTACTTC	CASSLASQETQYF
TRBV7-8	TRBJ1-2	-	TRBD1	TGTGCCAGCAGCTTACGTACGGGACAGCGCATGTGGGGCTACACCTTC	CASSLRTGQRMWGYTF
TRBV7-9	TRBJ2-7	-	-	TGTGCCAGCAGCTTGGCCGGGGGTCTCGAGCAGTACTTC	CASSLAGGLEQYF
TRBV11-2	TRBJ1-4	-	-	TGTGCCAGCAGCTTAGATGCCTGGACAGCAACTAATGAAAAACTGTTTTTT	CASSLDAWTATNEKLFF
TRBV5-4	TRBJ2-7	once	TRBD2	TGTGCCAGCAGCTTGGGTGGGGGGGGTAGGGACTACGAGCAGTACTTC	CASSLGGGGRDYEQYF
TRBV7-2	TRBJ2-7	-	TRBD1	TGTGCCAGCAGCTTCGGGACAGGATTCTACGAGCAGTACTTC	CASSFGTGFYEQYF
TRBV5-6	TRBJ2-1	-	TRBD2	TGTGCCAGCAGCTTCGGCGCGGGAGACGGTGATGAGCAGTTCTTC	CASSFGAGDGDEQFF
TRBV27	TRBJ2-1	-	-	TGTGCCAGCAGTTTAAGCATCGGGCTAGCTGGTCTCAATGAGCAGTTCTTC	CASSLSIGLAGLNEQFF
TRBV7-9	TRBJ2-1	-	TRBD2	TGTGCCAGCAGCCTGACTAGCGGCTACAATGAGCAGTTCTTC	CASSLTSGYNEQFF